This T cell receptor (beta chain) was recovered during a study of shared clonotypes between healthy human individuals. Study in general: For every donor, three CD4 naive, three CD4 memory, two CD8 naive and one CD8 memory plates were used. Whole-study findings and limits: Some clonotypes were shared by all four sorted-subset donors, while others were not shared. The non-shared ones had lower generation probabilities than the shared ones.

The protocol was immunoSEQ multiplex PCR, while the TCRdb copy is restricted to in-frame clones and leaves out a portion. Among some 680,000 clones listed, more than 70% were seen once. A note on this clone: Its antigen is not known.

V was trimmed by 3 bases and J by 0 bases, leaving 11 bases between them. The germline V gene encodes CDR1 GTSNPN and CDR2 SVGIG (reference sequence). The CDR3 length is 15 residues. The sequence was obtained from a woman in her 30s in good health. Material: memory CD4+ T cells sorted from blood. The sample's subset: CD45RA-negative fraction. The gene calls are TRBV30 and TRBJ2-2; a possible D gene is TRBD2 (5 bases). The CDR3: CAWRGSNSNTGELFF. CDR3 in DNA: TGTGCCTGGAGGGGGAGCAATTCGAACACCGGGGAGCTGTTTTTT. Variable domain in full (rest from reference TRBV30 and TRBJ2-2): SQTIHQWPATLVQPVGSPLSLECTVEGTSNPNLYWYRQAAGRGLQLLFYSVGIGQISSEVPQNLSASRPQDRQFILSSKKLLLSDSGFYLCAWRGSNSNTGELFFGEGSRLTVL.